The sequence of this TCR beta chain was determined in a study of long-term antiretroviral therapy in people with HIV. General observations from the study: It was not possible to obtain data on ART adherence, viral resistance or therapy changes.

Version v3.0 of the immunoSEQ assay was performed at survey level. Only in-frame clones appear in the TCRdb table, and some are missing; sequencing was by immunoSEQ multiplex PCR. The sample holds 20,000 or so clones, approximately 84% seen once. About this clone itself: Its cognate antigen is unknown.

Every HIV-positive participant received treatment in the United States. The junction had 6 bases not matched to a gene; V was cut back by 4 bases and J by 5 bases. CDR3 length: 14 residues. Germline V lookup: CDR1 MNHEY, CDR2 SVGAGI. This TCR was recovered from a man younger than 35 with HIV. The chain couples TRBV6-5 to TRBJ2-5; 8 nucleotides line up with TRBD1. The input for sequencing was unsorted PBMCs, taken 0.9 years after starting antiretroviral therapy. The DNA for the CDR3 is TGTGCCAGCAGTTCCTCCCGACAGGGGGAGACCCAGTACTTC. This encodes CASSSSRQGETQYF.